This T cell receptor (beta chain) was recovered during a study of CD8+CD57+ T cells in acquired aplastic anemia. Broader study findings: Both patients and controls carried the same twenty-nine CD8+ CDR3 sequences.

The study profiled TCR beta VDJ and CDR3 using genomic DNA as template. TCRdb redid the calling of the reads with MiXCR, one entry per CDR3 protein. The sample has hundreds of thousands of distinct CDR3 sequences, around half seen once. The length of the CDR3 is 15 residues. Germline V gives CDR1 SGDLS, CDR2 YYNGEE. With V trimmed by 5 bases and J by 2 bases, 3 bases remained unmatched. An expansion of CD8+CD57+ cells by flow cytometry had been shown in patients chosen for sequencing. This clonotype was seen only a few times. The antigen is unknown. This may be a read error, as it is one base from a much larger clone. As the CDR3 is not closed by the conserved phenylalanine or tryptophan, this likely results from a read error.

The source of this sequence is a human donor with aplastic anemia. Input material: sorted CD4+, CD8+, or CD8+CD57+ T cells (not recorded which) from PBMCs. The rearrangement uses TRBV9 and TRBJ2-5; 13 bases map to TRBD2. This CDR3 reads CASREGLAGQETQYL. The CDR3 bases are TGTGCCAGCAGAGAGGGACTAGCGGGACAAGAGACCCAGTACCTC.